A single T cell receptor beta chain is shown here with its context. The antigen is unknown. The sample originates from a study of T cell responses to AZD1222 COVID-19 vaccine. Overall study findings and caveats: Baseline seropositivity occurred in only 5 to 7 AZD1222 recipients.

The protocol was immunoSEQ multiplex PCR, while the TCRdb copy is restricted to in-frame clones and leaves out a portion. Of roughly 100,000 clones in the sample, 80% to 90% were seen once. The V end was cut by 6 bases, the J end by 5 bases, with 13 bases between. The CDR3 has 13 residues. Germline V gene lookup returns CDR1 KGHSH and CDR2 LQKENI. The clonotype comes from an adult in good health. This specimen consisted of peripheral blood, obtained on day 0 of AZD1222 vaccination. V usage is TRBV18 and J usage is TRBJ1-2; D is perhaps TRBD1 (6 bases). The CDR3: CASSQDGQYGYTF. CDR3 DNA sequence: TGTGCCAGCTCGCAAGACGGACAGTATGGCTACACCTTC.